These 26 T cell receptor beta chains were sequenced from one sample in a study of T cell responses to AZD1222 COVID-19 vaccine (dated by TCRdb to 2020 to 2022). What this sample's time point label stands for: baseline before first vaccination. The library was prepared using the immunoSEQ multiplex PCR assay. As stored in TCRdb, this immuneACCESS dataset retains in-frame rearrangements with V and J assigned. A fraction of the clones does not appear; measured against another copy, unresolved V genes explain less than half of the discrepancy, and the remainder lacks a known reason. This sample holds about 180,000 clones; 87% were observed only once. The ten largest account for around 3% of the sample. The input for sequencing was peripheral blood, taken on day 0 of AZD1222 vaccination. The receptor set was obtained from an adult in good health.

J is TRBJ2-3 and V is TRBV10-3; no clear D gene. Trimming pared 0 bases from V and 7 bases from J, leaving 8 bases between. The length of the CDR3 is 13 residues. Germline V lookup: CDR1 ENHRY, CDR2 SYGVKD. In DNA form, the CDR3 reads TGTGCCATCAGTGAGTCGACGTATCATACGCAGTATTTT. This encodes CAISESTYHTQYF.

The chain employs TRBV6-5 and TRBJ2-7, with D perhaps assigned TRBD1 or TRBD2 (5 bases each). The CDR3 has 13 amino acids. Germline V gene lookup returns CDR1 MNHEY and CDR2 SVGAGI. V was shortened by 11 bases and J by 4 bases, with 18 bases between the two germline ends. The CDR3 loop is CARRGTLRYEQYF. CDR3 DNA sequence: TGTGCCCGTCGAGGGACCCTTCGGTACGAGCAGTACTTC.

This clone occurred once. CDR3 DNA: TGTGCCAGCAGCTACACCGGACAGGGGCGAGAGACCCAGTACTTC. Amino acids: CASSYTGQGRETQYF. V gene TRBV11-2 combines with J gene TRBJ2-5, with 9 bases aligning to TRBD1. This CDR3 is 15 amino acids long. Unmatched junction bases numbered 7, after V lost 4 bases and J lost 4 bases. The germline gives CDR1 SGHAT, CDR2 FQNNGV.

The rearrangement joins TRBV10-3 to TRBJ2-5; 9 bases match TRBD1. The CDR3 totals 15 residues. CDR1 and CDR2 from the germline V gene are ENHRY and SYGVKD. V was pared by 6 bases and J by 4 bases, with 9 bases of the junction left unmatched. In DNA form, the CDR3 reads TGTGCCATCAGGGGACCGGGACAGGGCGGAGAGACCCAGTACTTC. Translating it yields CAIRGPGQGGETQYF.

This chain connects TRBV6-5 to TRBJ1-1; D gene ambiguous. The CDR3 sequence is 11 residues long. Trimming removed 4 bases at V and 6 bases at J, with 6 bases between. The germline gives CDR1 MNHEY, CDR2 SVGAGI. CDR3 coding DNA: TGTGCCAGCAGTTCCACAGCTGAAGCTTTCTTT. It is translated as CASSSTAEAFF.

The chain links TRBV6-5 to TRBJ2-5; 7 bases agree with TRBD1. The length of the CDR3 is 13 residues. The germline V gene encodes CDR1 MNHEY and CDR2 SVGAGI. J gave up 2 bases and V 6 bases, and 3 bases lay outside the gene matches. The CDR3 DNA reads as TGTGCCAGCAGCCGGGACAGACAAGAGACCCAGTACTTC. This encodes CASSRDRQETQYF.

The chain employs TRBV7-8 and TRBJ2-7, with D unresolved. Germline V gives CDR1 SGHVS, CDR2 FQNEAQ. The CDR3 contains 12 residues. Trimming removed 3 bases from V and 4 bases from J, with 7 bases in between. The CDR3 loop is CASSFGSYEQYF. For the CDR3, the DNA is TGTGCCAGCAGCTTCGGGTCGTACGAGCAGTACTTC.

The chain recombines TRBV7-6 with TRBJ2-3; 11 nucleotides agree with TRBD2. This CDR3 spans 16 amino acids. The V gene's germline CDR1 is SGHVS and CDR2 FNYEAQ. V shed 4 bases, J shed 4 bases, and the junction held 7 bases outside the gene matches. CDR3 sequence (DNA): TGTGCCAGCAGCTCAAGTAGCGGGAGGGCGTCAGATACGCAGTATTTT. Residues: CASSSSSGRASDTQYF.

The chain has TRBV6-5 and TRBJ1-2, with a weak D call TRBD1 (5 bases). The V end was cut by 2 bases, the J end by 8 bases, with 15 bases between. The CDR3 is 14 residues long. Germline CDR1 MNHEY, CDR2 SVGAGI. The CDR3 DNA reads as TGTGCCAGCAGTTACGAGTCGGCAAACAGGGGCTACACCTTC. It specifies CASSYESANRGYTF.

This chain links TRBV19 with TRBJ1-2; 7 nucleotides line up with TRBD1. This CDR3 comprises 13 residues. V lost 6 bases to trimming and J lost 6 bases; unmatched junction nucleotides: 7. Germline V gene data show CDR1 as LNHDA and CDR2 as SQIVND (reference sequence). The chain's CDR3 is CASSTGAANGYTF. The CDR3 coding sequence is TGTGCCAGTAGCACAGGGGCCGCAAATGGCTACACCTTC.

This clone was picked up one time. The chain carries TRBV18 and TRBJ1-2; 8 nucleotides match TRBD1. V gave up 2 bases and J gave up 6 bases; unmatched junction bases: 5. The CDR3 contains 14 residues. Per germline, CDR1 KGHSH and CDR2 LQKENI. The DNA for the CDR3 is TGTGCCAGCTCACCAGGGGACAGGCCAAATGGCTACACCTTC. It codes for CASSPGDRPNGYTF.

J is TRBJ2-7 and V is TRBV5-8; perhaps TRBD1 as D (5 bases). The CDR3 is 12 amino acids. Trimming removed 0 bases from V and 9 bases from J, with 10 bases in between. CDR1 and CDR2 (germline): SGHTS, YDEGEE. The CDR3 nucleotides read TGTGCCAGCAGCTTGGGGGGCCTTGGGCAGTACTTC. Translating gives CASSLGGLGQYF.

This clone was recorded once. The chain is built from TRBV12-3 or TRBV12-4 and TRBJ2-7; TRBD1 aligns across 7 bases. CDR3 length equals 12 residues. Unmatched junction bases numbered 10, after V lost 5 bases and J lost 12 bases. This chain's CDR3 is CASSAPTGVGYF. The CDR3 coding sequence is TGTGCCAGCAGTGCACCTACAGGGGTAGGGTACTTC.

This clone turned up a few times. The chain employs TRBV11-2 and TRBJ1-1, with D maybe TRBD1 (6 bases). Deletions cut 3 bases from V and 10 bases from J, with 15 bases between. From germline, CDR1 is SGHAT and CDR2 FQNNGV. The CDR3 is 13 amino acids. CDR3 loop: CASSLGHPLPAFF. Written as DNA, the CDR3 is TGTGCCAGCAGCTTGGGACATCCACTTCCAGCTTTCTTT.

The rearrangement links TRBV29-1 to TRBJ2-1, with TRBD2 identical over 10 bases. The junction had 8 bases not matched to a gene; V was cut back by 8 bases and J by 4 bases. Germline-derived CDR1 and CDR2 are SQVTM and ANQGSEA. This CDR3 comprises 14 residues. The CDR3 sequence: CSMSVAGGYNEQFF. The CDR3 region has the DNA TGCAGCATGTCTGTAGCGGGAGGTTACAATGAGCAGTTCTTC.

The V and J genes are TRBV2 and TRBJ2-7; TRBD1 matches 10 bases. The J segment lost 6 bases and the V segment lost 10 bases, leaving 9 bases of the junction unmatched. The germline V gene encodes CDR1 SNHLY and CDR2 FYNNEI. This CDR3 is built from 13 residues. This chain's CDR3 is CAIHRDRGSEQYF. CDR3 DNA sequence: TGTGCCATCCACCGGGACAGGGGATCCGAGCAGTACTTC.

The chain is built from TRBV6-4 and TRBJ1-2, with 10 bases fitting TRBD1. The length of the CDR3 is 15 residues. V lost 6 bases and J lost 8; bases outside the gene matches: 12. CDR1 and CDR2 (germline): MRHNA, SNTAGT. CDR3 sequence: CASSVSGTGEGGYTF. The CDR3 nucleotides are TGTGCCAGCAGCGTATCCGGGACAGGGGAGGGAGGCTACACCTTC.

V is TRBV28 and J is TRBJ1-2, with 7 positions matching TRBD1. The ends lost 10 bases at V and 8 bases at J; junction bases unmatched: 22. The CDR3 length is 16 residues. Germline V gives CDR1 MDHEN, CDR2 SYDVKM. This CDR3 is CATLLGGTATSWGYTF. The DNA of the CDR3 is TGTGCCACCTTGCTAGGCGGGACAGCAACTTCGTGGGGCTACACCTTC.

This chain joins TRBV5-8 and TRBJ1-2, with 11 bases aligning to TRBD1. Germline V gene data show CDR1 as SGHTS and CDR2 as YDEGEE. The CDR3 totals 17 residues. The trim removed 4 bases at V and 4 bases at J, leaving 12 bases unmatched. CDR3 loop: CASSLSWTGGYPYGYTF. The DNA for the CDR3 is TGTGCCAGCAGCCTCTCCTGGACAGGGGGCTACCCCTATGGCTACACCTTC.

This chain links TRBV19 with TRBJ1-4; D is unclear. CDR3 length: 15 amino acids. Germline V gene data show CDR1 as LNHDA and CDR2 as SQIVND (reference sequence). The germline V and J ends were trimmed by 0 bases and 8 bases, with 13 bases remaining between them. The CDR3 is CASSIDGLGGEKLFF. The CDR3 DNA sequence: TGTGCCAGTAGTATAGATGGGCTAGGAGGAGAAAAACTGTTTTTT.

This rearrangement joins TRBV19 to TRBJ2-1; D perhaps matches TRBD2 (6 bases). V gave up 11 bases and J gave up 10 bases, with 24 bases separating them. The CDR3 contains 14 residues. In germline, CDR1 is LNHDA, CDR2 SQIVND (reference sequence). As DNA, the CDR3 is TGTGCCTCTCAACCGGGACTGGGTTCGGGAGAGCAGTTCTTC. Translation: CASQPGLGSGEQFF.

The rearrangement uses TRBV30 and TRBJ1-1, with D hard to call. Per germline, CDR1 GTSNPN and CDR2 SVGIG (reference sequence). The CDR3 extends over 13 amino acids. Trimming removed 5 bases from V and 4 bases from J, with 14 bases in between. CDR3 loop: CAWVAGPSTEAFF. DNA of the CDR3: TGTGCCTGGGTCGCGGGCCCGAGCACTGAAGCTTTCTTT.

This chain joins TRBV4-1 and TRBJ2-1; a weak D match, TRBD2 (6 bases). V lost 0 bases to trimming and J lost 0 bases, with 15 bases between them. CDR1 is MGHRA and CDR2 is YSYEKL in the germline V gene. The CDR3 covers 18 residues. In DNA form, the CDR3 reads TGCGCCAGCAGCCAAGATCAAACTAGCCCTAGCTCCTACAATGAGCAGTTCTTC. It is translated as CASSQDQTSPSSYNEQFF.

This clone was observed a single time. The CDR3 protein is CASSDGRKQFF. CDR3 in DNA: TGTGCCAGCAGTGACGGACGGAAGCAGTTCTTC. V gene TRBV28 combines with J gene TRBJ2-1, with D unclear. Germline CDR1 reads MDHEN; CDR2 reads SYDVKM. This CDR3 has 11 residues. Trimming took off 5 bases at V and 11 bases at J, with 10 bases between the two ends. The full variable domain, rest sourced from reference TRBV28 and TRBJ2-1, is DVKVTQSSRYLVKRTGEKVFLECVQDMDHENMFWYRQDPGLGLRLIYFSYDVKMKEKGDIPEGYSVSREKKERFSLILESASTNQTSMYLCASSDGRKQFFGPGTRLTVL.

The chain joins TRBV5-8 to TRBJ1-2, with D uncertain. Germline-derived CDR1 and CDR2 are SGHTS and YDEGEE. The length of the CDR3 is 15 residues. V shed 0 bases and J shed 2 bases, with 11 bases lying between them. This CDR3 reads CASSLVEGGNYGYTF. The CDR3 nucleotides are TGTGCCAGCAGCTTGGTGGAGGGTGGCAACTATGGCTACACCTTC.

The chain is built from TRBV21-1 and TRBJ2-7; TRBD2 was called by the table and not checked on the DNA. TRBV21-1 is an annotated pseudogene. The CDR3 loop spans 15 amino acids. The CDR3: CASSKPGLPKYEQYF. For the CDR3, the DNA is TGTGCCAGCAGCAAACCGGGACTCCCCAAGTACGAGCAGTACTTC.